This T cell receptor beta chain appears in the sequencing data of a study of persistence of HIV-infected CD4 T cells. Turning to this clone: Its antigen is undetermined.

The immunoSEQ assay was version 4, run in survey mode. TCRdb keeps only in-frame clones here, not all; method: immunoSEQ multiplex PCR. The sample carries more than 30,000 clones, 60% to 75% recorded once. Study observations and caveats: TCRbeta richness was lower in CMV- and Gag-responding cells than in anti-CD3/anti-CD28-responding cells. Antigen-responding cells were enriched for degenerate expanded CDR3beta sequences.

The stimulus was an HIV-1 Gag 15-mer peptide pool, roughly 1 ug/peptide/mL. Sorting selected CD4+ T cells upregulating both CD40 ligand and CD69. Stimulated PBMCs had first been depleted of CD8+ T cells. The V and J ends lost 4 bases and 0 bases respectively, with 13 bases between them. Germline V gene lookup returns CDR1 SGDLS and CDR2 YYNGEE. This CDR3 contains 15 residues. The sequence was obtained from an adult man with HIV who was CMV-seropositive. The V call is TRBV9, the J call TRBJ1-2; no clear D gene. The material sequenced was CD4+ T cells sorted from PBMCs after approximately 19-hour stimulation, taken from a patient who received antiretroviral therapy. The CDR3 DNA reads as TGTGCCAGCAGCCCCACGAGGTTGGCTAACTATGGCTACACCTTC. Protein: CASSPTRLANYGYTF.